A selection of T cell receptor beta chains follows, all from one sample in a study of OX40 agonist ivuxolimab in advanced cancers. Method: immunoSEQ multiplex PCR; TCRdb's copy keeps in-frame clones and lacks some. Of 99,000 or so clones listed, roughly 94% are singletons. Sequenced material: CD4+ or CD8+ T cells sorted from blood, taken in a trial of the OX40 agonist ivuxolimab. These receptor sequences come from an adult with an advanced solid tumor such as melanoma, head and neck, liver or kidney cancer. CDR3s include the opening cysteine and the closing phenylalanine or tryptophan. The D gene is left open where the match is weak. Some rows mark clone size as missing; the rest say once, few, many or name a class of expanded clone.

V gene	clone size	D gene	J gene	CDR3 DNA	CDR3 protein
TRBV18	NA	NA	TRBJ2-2	TGTGCCAGCTCACCGCCAGGGGCCACCGGGGAGCTGTTTTTT	CASSPPGATGELFF
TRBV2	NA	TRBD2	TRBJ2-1	TGTGCCAGCAGTGACGGGGCGGGAGAAGGTCGCGGGTGGAATGAGCAGTTCTTC	CASSDGAGEGRGWNEQFF
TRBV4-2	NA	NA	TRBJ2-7	TGTGCCAGCAGCCAAGCAGGCTCTACCTACGAGCAGTACTTC	CASSQAGSTYEQYF
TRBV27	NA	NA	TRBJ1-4	TGTGCCAGCAGTTTACACCTCTCCGGTGAAAAACTGTTTTTT	CASSLHLSGEKLFF
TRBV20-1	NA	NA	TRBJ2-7	TGCAGTGCTAGAGATAACAGCGAGCAGTACTTC	CSARDNSEQYF
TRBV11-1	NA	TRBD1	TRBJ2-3	TGTGCCAGCAGCTCGACAGGGGGCCCGAATACGCAGTATTTT	CASSSTGGPNTQYF
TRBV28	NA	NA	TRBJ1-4	TGTGCCAGCAGTTTAATGGGGAAAGGACAACTGTTTTTT	CASSLMGKGQLFF
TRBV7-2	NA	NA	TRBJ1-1	TGTGCCAGCAGCCCTGTTGGGGAAGCTTTCTTT	CASSPVGEAFF
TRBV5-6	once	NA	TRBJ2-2	TGTGCCAGCAGCTTGGTAGGGGGGACCGGGGAGCTGTTTTTT	CASSLVGGTGELFF
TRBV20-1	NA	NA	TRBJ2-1	TGCAGTGCTAGAGATGAATATGAGCAGTTCTTC	CSARDEYEQFF
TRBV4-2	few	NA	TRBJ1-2	TGTGCCAGCAGCCAAGATCTAGGGGTCAGCTACACCTTC	CASSQDLGVSYTF
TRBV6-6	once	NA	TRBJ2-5	TGTGCCAGCAGTCAAAGCCAGACCCAGTACTTC	CASSQSQTQYF
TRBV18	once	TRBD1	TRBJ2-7	TGTGCCAGCTCACCGCTCCGGGACAGGGGACCCTACGAGCAGTACTTC	CASSPLRDRGPYEQYF
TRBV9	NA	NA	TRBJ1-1	TGTGCCAGCAGCCCCGCGGGTGTGAACACTGAAGCTTTCTTT	CASSPAGVNTEAFF
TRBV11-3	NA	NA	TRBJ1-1	TGTGCCAGCAGCTTAGGTGGGTCGAACACTGAAGCTTTCTTT	CASSLGGSNTEAFF
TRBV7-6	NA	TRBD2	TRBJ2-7	TGTGCCAGCAGCCAGACCGGGACTAGCGGCTACGAGCAGTACTTC	CASSQTGTSGYEQYF
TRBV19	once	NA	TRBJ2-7	TGTGCCAGTAGTATGCCGGGTAGATGGGGCGAGCAGTACTTC	CASSMPGRWGEQYF
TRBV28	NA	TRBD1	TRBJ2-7	TGTGCCAGCAGTTCCGGACAGGGGGCCCACGAGCAGTACTTC	CASSSGQGAHEQYF
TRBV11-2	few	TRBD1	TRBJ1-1	TGTGCCAGCAGCTTGAGACAGGGGGCATTGAACACTGAAGCTTTCTTT	CASSLRQGALNTEAFF
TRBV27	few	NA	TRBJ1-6	TGTGCCAGCAGTTTTGGGGGCGACTCACCCCTCCACTTT	CASSFGGDSPLHF
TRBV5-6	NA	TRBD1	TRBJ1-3	TGTGCCAGCCTCCCTCCCGGACAGGGGTGCCGTTCTGGAAACACCATATATTTT	CASLPPGQGCRSGNTIYF
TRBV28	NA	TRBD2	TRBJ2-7	TGTGCCAGCGGGTTACTAGCGGGAGGGACCTACGAGCAGTACTTC	CASGLLAGGTYEQYF
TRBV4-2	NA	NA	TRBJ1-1	TGTGCCAGCAGCCAAGATCCGGGGGCGCGGACTGAAGCTTTCTTT	CASSQDPGARTEAFF
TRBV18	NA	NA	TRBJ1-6	TGTGCCAGCTCAACCTCCCCGGATTCACCCCTCCACTTT	CASSTSPDSPLHF
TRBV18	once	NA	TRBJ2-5	TGTGCCAGCTCCTCTACAGGGCGAGAGACCCAGTACTTC	CASSSTGRETQYF
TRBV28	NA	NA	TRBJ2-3	TGTGCCAGCAGTTTCCCTGGGACGCAATCCTGGAGGGATACGCAGTATTTT	CASSFPGTQSWRDTQYF
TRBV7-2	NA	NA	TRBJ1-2	TGTGCCAGCAGCTCCGAAGGTAGTTGGGCAGGGTATCGTGGCTACACCTTC	CASSSEGSWAGYRGYTF